This T cell receptor (beta chain) was obtained from a study of T cell clonotyping in hematopoietic cell transplantation. Only in-frame clones appear in the TCRdb table, and some are missing; sequencing was by immunoSEQ multiplex PCR. Of roughly 12,000 clones in the sample, roughly 50% are singletons; the top ten hold roughly 11%. Germline V CDR1 and CDR2: SGDLS, YYNGEE. There are 15 residues in the CDR3. V was pared by 4 bases and J by 1 base, with 14 bases between. J is TRBJ2-5 and V is TRBV9; D is unresolved. The sequenced sample was peripheral blood mononuclear cells. This TCR was sampled from a man aged 50 to 60 in good health. Some clones in this sample may be carry-over from other donors' samples. CDR3 sequence reads: CASSSTPHPQETQYF. The CDR3 DNA sequence: TGTGCCAGCAGCTCAACGCCCCACCCCCAAGAGACCCAGTACTTC.